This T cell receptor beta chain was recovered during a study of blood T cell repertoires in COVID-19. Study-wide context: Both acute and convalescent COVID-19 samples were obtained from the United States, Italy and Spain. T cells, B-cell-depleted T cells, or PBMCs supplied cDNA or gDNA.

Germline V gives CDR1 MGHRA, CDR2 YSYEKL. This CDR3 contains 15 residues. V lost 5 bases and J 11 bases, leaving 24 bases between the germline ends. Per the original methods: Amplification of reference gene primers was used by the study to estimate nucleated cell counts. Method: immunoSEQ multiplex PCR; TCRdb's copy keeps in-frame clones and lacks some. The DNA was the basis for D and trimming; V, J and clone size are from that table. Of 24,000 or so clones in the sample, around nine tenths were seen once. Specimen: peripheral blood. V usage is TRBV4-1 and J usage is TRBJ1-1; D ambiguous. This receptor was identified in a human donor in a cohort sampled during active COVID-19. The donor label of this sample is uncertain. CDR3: CASSSRLLETGYAFF. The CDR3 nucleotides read TGCGCCAGCAGCTCGCGCCTACTGGAGACGGGGTACGCTTTCTTT.